Each of the 11 T cell receptor beta chains below was sequenced from the same sample in a study of OX40 agonist ivuxolimab in advanced cancers. Here immunoSEQ multiplex PCR was the method, and the copy in TCRdb shows in-frame clones only, minus some. The sample consists of tens of thousands of clones, around 90% of them appearing once. Source: CD4+ or CD8+ T cells sorted from blood, taken in a trial of the OX40 agonist ivuxolimab. All receptors derive from an adult with an advanced solid tumor such as melanoma, head and neck, liver or kidney cancer.

This clone was found a few times. For the CDR3, the DNA is TGTGCCTGGAGTGGGGGGTACACTGAAGCTTTCTTT. Its translation: CAWSGGYTEAFF. The chain joins TRBV30 to TRBJ1-1; weak D call: TRBD1 (5 bases). This CDR3 is built from 12 residues. The V gene's germline CDR1 is GTSNPN and CDR2 SVGIG (reference sequence). Trimming took 1 base from V and 3 from J, leaving 6 bases between them.

The table lists this clone with a count of one. The rearrangement uses TRBV6-5 and TRBJ2-5; possible D gene TRBD2, 5 bases. CDR1 and CDR2 (germline): MNHEY, SVGAGI. The CDR3 is 15 residues long. Between the trimmed V and J ends, which lost 4 bases and 5 bases, there was a span of 17 bases. CDR3 region: CASSWRRVQLETQYF. CDR3 bases: TGTGCCAGCAGTTGGCGGCGGGTTCAATTGGAGACCCAGTACTTC.

This clone was picked up a small number of times. J is TRBJ2-1 and V is TRBV6-1; the D gene is possibly TRBD1 (6 bases). Germline CDR1 MNHNS, CDR2 SASEGT. The ends were cut back, 7 bases at V and 6 bases at J, with 19 bases in the middle. The CDR3 runs 15 residues. The CDR3 reads CASIGQFTAGNEQFF. The CDR3 DNA reads as TGTGCCAGCATCGGACAGTTCACCGCGGGCAATGAGCAGTTCTTC.

Only a few counts were recorded for this clone. This chain uses TRBV4-2 with TRBJ1-1, with TRBD1 identical over 7 bases. The germline CDR1 and CDR2 sequences are LGHNA and YNFKEQ. The CDR3 is 15 residues long. With 5 bases clipped from V and 3 bases from J, the junction kept 9 bases outside the gene matches. The CDR3 DNA sequence: TGTGCCAGCAGCTTCCACAGGGGAGGGGACACTGAAGCTTTCTTT. Its translation: CASSFHRGGDTEAFF.

The chain recombines TRBV7-9 with TRBJ1-6; weak D call: TRBD1 (5 bases). Trimming took 4 bases from V and 7 from J, leaving 11 bases between them. The CDR3 spans 14 residues. Germline CDR1 reads SEHNR; CDR2 reads FQNEAQ (reference sequence). As DNA, the CDR3 is TGTGCCAGCAGCTCTGGGACGGCCAATTCACCCCTCCACTTT. Amino acids: CASSSGTANSPLHF.

In its sample, this clone was seen once. The gene calls are TRBV5-6 and TRBJ2-3, with D unclear. The V gene lost 2 bases and the J gene lost 0 bases, with 7 bases spanning the gap. There are 14 residues in the CDR3. CDR1 is SGHDT and CDR2 is YYEEEE in the germline V gene. CDR3 bases: TGTGCCAGCAGCTTAGCGATTAGCACAGATACGCAGTATTTT. Translated: CASSLAISTDTQYF.

The chain joins TRBV5-1 to TRBJ1-4; unclear D gene. With 4 bases removed from V and 0 bases from J, the gap between germline ends came to 10 bases. The V gene's germline CDR1 is SGHRS and CDR2 YFSETQ. The CDR3 totals 15 residues. CDR3 sequence reads: CASSPPTATNEKLFF. In DNA, the CDR3 is TGCGCCAGCAGCCCCCCGACGGCAACTAATGAAAAACTGTTTTTT.

The V and J genes are TRBV7-8 and TRBJ2-5; D possibly corresponds to TRBD2 (5 bases). This CDR3 has 12 residues. Deletions cut 5 bases from V and 7 bases from J, with 11 bases between. Germline V CDR1 and CDR2: SGHVS, FQNEAQ. The CDR3 is CASSLPAGTQYF. DNA of the CDR3: TGTGCCAGCAGCCTCCCCGCGGGGACCCAGTACTTC.

This clone was detected only once. The chain joins TRBV5-1 to TRBJ2-7; TRBD2 aligns across 14 bases. Trimming cost V 4 bases and J 6 bases; bases outside gene matches: 3. The CDR3 spans 14 residues. Germline lookup yields CDR1 SGHRS and CDR2 YFSETQ. CDR3 coding DNA: TGCGCCAGCAGCGGACTAGCGGGAGGTGTCGAGCAGTACTTC. Protein sequence: CASSGLAGGVEQYF.

In DNA, the CDR3 is TGTGCCAGCAGTGGGGTTACAAGTGGGGCGCGTCGGTCACCCCTCCACTTT. Protein: CASSGVTSGARRSPLHF. This sequence joins TRBV25-1 and TRBJ1-6; D possibly corresponds to TRBD1 (5 bases). Trimming removed 4 bases from V and 10 bases from J, with 23 bases in between. Germline V gives CDR1 MGHDK, CDR2 SYGVNS. The CDR3 has 17 amino acids.

This clone was picked up one time. The rearrangement uses TRBV29-1 and TRBJ1-1; D is perhaps TRBD1 (5 bases). The CDR3 length is 13 residues. CDR1 SQVTM and CDR2 ANQGSEA come from the germline V gene. Between the trimmed V and J ends, which lost 4 bases and 0 bases, there was a span of 9 bases. The CDR3 DNA is TGCAGCGTTGGGGGACGGATGAACACTGAAGCTTTCTTT. The encoded protein is CSVGGRMNTEAFF. The full variable domain, rest sourced from reference TRBV29-1 and TRBJ1-1, is SAVISQKPSRDICQRGTSLTIQCQVDSQVTMMFWYRQQPGQSLTLIATANQGSEATYESGFVIDKFPISRPNLTFSTLTVSNMSPEDSSIYLCSVGGRMNTEAFFGQGTRLTVV.